This T cell receptor (beta chain) was identified in a study of shared clonotypes between healthy human individuals. Study-wide background: Used for every donor were three CD4 naive, three CD4 memory, two CD8 naive and one CD8 memory plate.

Worth noting for this clone: Its target is unknown. This may be a read error, as it is one base from a much larger clone.

Everyone who donated was a Caucasian adult who lived in Nashville, Tennessee. Study conclusions and caveats: Unshared clonotypes carried lower generation probabilities than those common to all four donors. Among several donors, roughly 5.4% of naive CD4 clonotypes were found in common.

Repertoires were generated with immunoSEQ multiplex PCR, while TCRdb's copy carries only in-frame clones and drops some. The data show 2 million to 2.5 million clones, with roughly 92% seen just once and approximately 0.41% held by the top ten. This CDR3 has 14 amino acids. Germline values: CDR1 GTSNPN, CDR2 SVGIG (reference sequence). Trimming at V came to 0 bases and at J to 12 bases, leaving 12 bases not matched to a gene. Material: naive CD4+ T cells from PBMCs. The subset denotes: CD45RA+ positively selected. The chain uses TRBV30 and TRBJ1-2, with TRBD1 matching 8 bases. The TCR comes from a man younger than 35 in good health. Some clones in this sample may be carry-over from other donors' samples. Here the CDR3 DNA reads TGTGCCTGGAGTGTAAGACAGGGGTTTAGGGGCCACACCTTC. This translates into CAWSVRQGFRGHTF.